This T cell receptor (beta chain) was recovered during a study of PD-1 blockade in classical Hodgkin lymphoma. Study outcomes and limitations: CD4+ TCR diversity climbed significantly by C4D1, unlike CD8+ TCR diversity.

This clone was counted a few times. Its antigen is unknown. This CDR3 has 14 amino acids. V lost 2 bases to trimming and J lost 6 bases; unmatched junction nucleotides: 6. Germline values: CDR1 MDHEN, CDR2 SYDVKM. Time point defined: cycle 4 day 1 (C4D1), after five to seven weeks of nivolumab. No patient escaped relapse after autologous stem cell transplantation, and brentuximab vedotin exposure varied. Profiled with immunoSEQ multiplex PCR; TCRdb holds only in-frame clones, not every one. Among around 25,000 clones listed, roughly 76% were seen once. V gene TRBV28 combines with J gene TRBJ1-2; TRBD1 agrees at 7 bases. The sequence came from a human donor with classical Hodgkin lymphoma. The sample was peripheral blood mononuclear cells (PBMCs), taken before the fourth cycle of nivolumab. CDR3 in DNA: TGTGCCAGCAGTTTAGACAGGGATATCCATGGCTACACCTTC. Its protein is CASSLDRDIHGYTF.